This T cell receptor (beta chain) comes out of a study of radiotherapy plus CTLA-4 blockade in lung cancer. Study-level information: Among all patients, about 19% showed objective responses, while about 30% had disease control.

This CDR3 is built from 11 residues. CDR1 and CDR2 from the germline V gene are SQVTM and ANQGSEA. Trimming removed 6 bases from V and 5 bases from J, with 10 bases in between. Notes on this clone: No antigen is known for it.

Findings and limits, study-wide: Clones derived from tumor TCRs expanded in blood after radiotherapy plus ipilimumab. In blood, early T cell clone dynamics reportedly predicted response best, together with interferon-beta.

The data were produced by immunoSEQ multiplex PCR, yet TCRdb's version contains in-frame clones alone and is incomplete. Of some 60,000 clones in the sample, around four fifths were seen once. The study treated chemo-refractory metastatic non-small-cell lung cancer patients with focal radiation plus ipilimumab CTLA-4 blockade. The chain recombines TRBV29-1 with TRBJ2-5, with D maybe TRBD2 (5 bases). The source of this sequence is a human donor with non-small cell lung cancer who had a partial response to radiotherapy plus ipilimumab. Material: peripheral blood, obtained from a patient treated with radiotherapy plus ipilimumab. The CDR3 DNA is TGCAGCGTGGGCGGGTCGGAGACCCAGTACTTC. Translating it yields CSVGGSETQYF.